These 17 T cell receptor beta chains share one sample of origin, sequenced in a study of blood T cell repertoires in COVID-19. Repertoires were generated with immunoSEQ multiplex PCR, while TCRdb's copy carries only in-frame clones and drops some. The repertoire holds around 220,000 clones, with roughly 90% as singletons. Input material: peripheral blood. Receptors originate from a man aged 35-49 years with active or convalescent COVID-19.

This chain links TRBV5-4 with TRBJ1-6, with 8 positions matching TRBD1. The CDR3 runs 15 residues. The V and J ends lost 5 bases and 7 bases, in that order; junction bases with no gene match: 8. Germline CDR1 SGHNT, CDR2 YYREEE (reference sequence). The CDR3 nucleotides read TGTGCCAGCAGATCCGGGACAGGCGGGAATTCACCCCTCCACTTT. This gives the protein CASRSGTGGNSPLHF.

The chain combines TRBV9 with TRBJ2-1; 9 bases are a match to TRBD1. J was trimmed by 1 base and V by 2 bases; bases with no gene match: 1. There are 15 residues in the CDR3. In germline, CDR1 is SGDLS, CDR2 YYNGEE. In DNA, the CDR3 is TGTGCCAGCAGCGTGGGACAGGGATCCTACAATGAGCAGTTCTTC. Amino acids: CASSVGQGSYNEQFF. Variable domain in full (rest from reference TRBV9 and TRBJ2-1): DSGVTQTPKHLITATGQRVTLRCSPRSGDLSVYWYQQSLDQGLQFLIQYYNGEERAKGNILERFSAQQFPDLHSELNLSSLELGDSALYFCASSVGQGSYNEQFFGPGTRLTVL.

CDR3 residues: CASSLDAGANYNEQFF. The CDR3 bases are TGCGCCAGCAGCTTGGACGCGGGAGCCAACTACAATGAGCAGTTCTTC. The chain couples TRBV5-1 to TRBJ2-1; 7 nucleotides match TRBD2. This CDR3 comprises 16 residues. Trimming removed 0 bases from V and 3 bases from J; junction bases left unmatched: 6. The germline V gene has CDR1 SGHRS and CDR2 YFSETQ.

The V call is TRBV1, the J call TRBJ2-7; the table calls TRBD2, which could not be checked here. TRBV1 is described as a pseudogene. The CDR3 loop spans 17 amino acids. CDR3 DNA sequence: TGCACCAGCAGCTTTAAAGAGTCTAGCCCTCGTGAAAACGAGCAGTACTTC. It specifies CTSSFKESSPRENEQYF.

The chain couples TRBV27 to TRBJ2-7, with 7 bases lining up with TRBD1. There are 18 residues in the CDR3. Trimming removed 6 bases from V and 0 bases from J; junction bases left unmatched: 17. From germline, CDR1 is MNHEY and CDR2 SMNVEV (reference sequence). The CDR3 spells CASRIQGRIRGSSYEQYF. The CDR3, as DNA: TGTGCCAGCAGAATACAAGGTAGGATCAGGGGGAGCTCCTACGAGCAGTACTTC.

The rearrangement joins TRBV5-6 to TRBJ2-7, with D hard to call. CDR1 is SGHDT, CDR2 YYEEEE, per germline. Trimming cost V 0 bases and J 3 bases, with 7 bases left between them. The CDR3 is 13 amino acids. CDR3 sequence (DNA): TGTGCCAGCAGCTTGGTACAGTACTACGAGCAGTACTTC. It codes for CASSLVQYYEQYF. Supplemented by reference TRBV5-6 and TRBJ2-7, the full variable domain reads DAGVTQSPTHLIKTRGQQVTLRCSPKSGHDTVSWYQQALGQGPQFIFQYYEEEERQRGNFPDRFSGHQFPNYSSELNVNALLLGDSALYLCASSLVQYYEQYFGPGTRLTVT.

The genes are TRBV18 and TRBJ2-3; D is ambiguous. Germline V gene sequence: CDR1 KGHSH, CDR2 LQKENI. CDR3 length: 14 amino acids. V lost 1 base and J lost 1, with 6 bases in between. The CDR3 DNA sequence: TGTGCCAGCTCACCACAACCGGGCACAGATACGCAGTATTTT. Translation gives CASSPQPGTDTQYF.

The chain couples TRBV28 to TRBJ2-7, with 7 bases lining up with TRBD1. The CDR3 contains 13 residues. The germline gives CDR1 MDHEN, CDR2 SYDVKM. V lost 4 bases and J lost 3; bases outside the gene matches: 3. In nucleotides, the CDR3 is TGTGCCAGCAGTTCGGGACAGAGCTACGAGCAGTACTTC. It codes for CASSSGQSYEQYF.

The chain carries TRBV5-1 and TRBJ1-2; 8 nucleotides align to TRBD1. CDR1 and CDR2 (germline): SGHRS, YFSETQ. The CDR3 is 13 amino acids. The junction had 8 bases not matched to a gene; V was cut back by 2 bases and J by 11 bases. The CDR3 region has the DNA TGCGCCAGCAGCTTCGGACAGGGAAAGTTTTACACCTTC. Its translation is CASSFGQGKFYTF. The variable domain in full, with the rest retrieved from reference TRBV5-1 and TRBJ1-2, is KAGVTQTPRYLIKTRGQQVTLSCSPISGHRSVSWYQQTPGQGLQFLFEYFSETQRNKGNFPGRFSGRQFSNSRSEMNVSTLELGDSALYLCASSFGQGKFYTFGSGTRLTVV.

As for this clone: The same CDR3 also results from other DNA sequences found in this sample. The chain carries TRBV24-1 and TRBJ2-5; D not resolved. V was cut by 3 bases and J by 5 bases, with 3 bases left in between. The CDR3 spans 11 residues. Germline V gene data show CDR1 as KGHDR and CDR2 as SFDVKD. CDR3 DNA sequence: TGTGCCACCAGTGATCGGGAGACCCAGTACTTC. It is translated as CATSDRETQYF.

V and J are TRBV30 and TRBJ1-3; no definite D call. The CDR3 extends over 16 amino acids. V lost 0 bases and J lost 0, with 12 bases in between. From germline, CDR1 is GTSNPN and CDR2 SVGIG (reference sequence). For the CDR3, the DNA is TGTGCCTGGAGTGTCTCCGGGTTTCCCTCTGGAAACACCATATATTTT. It translates to CAWSVSGFPSGNTIYF.

The chain couples TRBV18 to TRBJ2-7; 8 bases map to TRBD1. The CDR3 runs to 16 residues. V trimming: 3 bases; J trimming: 2 bases; junction bases outside the gene matches: 9. Germline V gives CDR1 KGHSH, CDR2 LQKENI. Here the CDR3 reads CASSPQGAGGPYEQYF. The CDR3 bases are TGTGCCAGCTCACCCCAAGGAGCAGGGGGCCCCTACGAGCAGTACTTC.

The gene calls are TRBV30 and TRBJ2-5, with no clear D. V lost 0 bases and J 4 bases, leaving 12 bases between the germline ends. The CDR3 contains 14 residues. CDR1 is GTSNPN, CDR2 SVGIG, per germline (reference sequence). CDR3 nucleotides: TGTGCCTGGAGTGTGCTCGATCTTAGAGAGACCCAGTACTTC. Encoded protein: CAWSVLDLRETQYF.

This clone was found once. This chain uses TRBV28 with TRBJ1-2; 7 nucleotides match TRBD1. Germline loops: CDR1 MDHEN, CDR2 SYDVKM. With V trimmed by 6 bases and J by 6 bases, 10 bases remained unmatched. The CDR3 extends over 14 amino acids. The CDR3 sequence: CASSPPTGVHGYTF. The CDR3 nucleotides read TGTGCCAGCAGCCCTCCTACAGGGGTGCATGGCTACACCTTC.

This chain connects TRBV6-6 to TRBJ2-7, with a weak D call TRBD1 (6 bases). The CDR3 is 17 residues long. With 5 bases removed from V and 5 bases from J, the gap between germline ends came to 25 bases. The germline CDR1 and CDR2 sequences are MNHNY and SVGAGI (reference sequence). The CDR3 protein is CASSLRPTGQPSHEQYF. CDR3 sequence (DNA): TGTGCCAGCAGTCTTCGCCCTACTGGACAGCCCTCGCACGAGCAGTACTTC.

V usage is TRBV18 and J usage is TRBJ1-4, with D possibly matching TRBD1 (6 bases). The CDR3 length is 13 residues. Trimming stripped 6 bases from V and 8 bases from J, with 13 bases between. Germline loops: CDR1 KGHSH, CDR2 LQKENI. The CDR3 region is CASSQGLKEKLFF. The CDR3 DNA reads TGTGCCAGCTCTCAGGGGCTTAAGGAAAAACTGTTTTTT.

The chain links TRBV7-9 to TRBJ1-1, with 8 positions matching TRBD1. With V trimmed by 4 bases and J by 8 bases, 6 bases remained unmatched. Germline-derived CDR1 and CDR2 are SEHNR and FQNEAQ (reference sequence). CDR3 length: 13 residues. In nucleotides, the CDR3 is TGTGCCAGCAGCTCCCGGGACAGGAGGGAAGCTTTCTTT. Its translation: CASSSRDRREAFF.